This T cell receptor (beta chain) was sequenced for a study of T cell responses to AZD1222 COVID-19 vaccine. Study-level results: Repertoires were sampled only after the peak T cell response.

The table came from immunoSEQ multiplex PCR; TCRdb's copy has only in-frame clones and leaves some out. The data show about 83,000 clones, about 82% seen once. There are 14 residues in the CDR3. V trimming: 3 bases; J trimming: 5 bases; junction bases outside the gene matches: 6. Germline V lookup: CDR1 SGHNT, CDR2 YYREEE (reference sequence). About this clone itself: The antigen remains undetermined.

The sequencing used peripheral blood, collected on day 0 of AZD1222 vaccination. The V gene is TRBV5-4, the J gene TRBJ2-5; 8 bases are shared with TRBD1. This clonotype was obtained from an adult in good health. CDR3 sequence reads: CASSSGTGGETQYF. CDR3 in DNA: TGTGCCAGCAGCTCAGGGACAGGAGGGGAGACCCAGTACTTC.